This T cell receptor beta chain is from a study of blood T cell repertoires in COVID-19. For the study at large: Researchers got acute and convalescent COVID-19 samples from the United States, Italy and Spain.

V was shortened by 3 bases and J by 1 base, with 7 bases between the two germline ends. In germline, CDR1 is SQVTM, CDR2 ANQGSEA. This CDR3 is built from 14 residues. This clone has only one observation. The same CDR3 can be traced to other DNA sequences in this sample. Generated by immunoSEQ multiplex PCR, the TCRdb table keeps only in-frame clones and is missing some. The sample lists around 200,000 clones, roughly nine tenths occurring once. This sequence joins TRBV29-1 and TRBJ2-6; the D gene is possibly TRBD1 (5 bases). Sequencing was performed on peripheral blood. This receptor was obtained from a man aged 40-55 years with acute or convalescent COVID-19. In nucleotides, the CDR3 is TGCAGCGTTGACTCAGGGTCTGGGGCCAACGTCCTGACTTTC. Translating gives CSVDSGSGANVLTF.